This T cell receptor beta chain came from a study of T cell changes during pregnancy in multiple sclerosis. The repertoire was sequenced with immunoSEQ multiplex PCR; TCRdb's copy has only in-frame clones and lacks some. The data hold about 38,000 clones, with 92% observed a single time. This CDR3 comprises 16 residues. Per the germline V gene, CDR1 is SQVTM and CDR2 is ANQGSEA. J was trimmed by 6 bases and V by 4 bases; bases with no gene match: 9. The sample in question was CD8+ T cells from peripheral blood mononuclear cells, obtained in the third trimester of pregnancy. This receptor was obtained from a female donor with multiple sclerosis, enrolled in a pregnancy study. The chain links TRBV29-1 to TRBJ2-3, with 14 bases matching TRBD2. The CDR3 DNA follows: TGCAGCGTTGTTCTTGGGACTAGCGGGAGAATTGATACGCAGTATTTT. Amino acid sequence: CSVVLGTSGRIDTQYF.